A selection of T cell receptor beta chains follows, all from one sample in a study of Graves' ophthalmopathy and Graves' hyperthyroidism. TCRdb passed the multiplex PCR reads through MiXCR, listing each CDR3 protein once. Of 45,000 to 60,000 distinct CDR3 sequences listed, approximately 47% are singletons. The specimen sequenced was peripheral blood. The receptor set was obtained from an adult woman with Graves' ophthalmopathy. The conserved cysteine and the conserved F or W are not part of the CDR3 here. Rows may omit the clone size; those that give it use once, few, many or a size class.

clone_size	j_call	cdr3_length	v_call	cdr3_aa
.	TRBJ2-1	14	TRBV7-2	ASSLAGTSGGNEQF
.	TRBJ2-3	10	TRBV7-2	ASSPGVDTQY
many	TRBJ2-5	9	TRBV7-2	ASSHALTQY
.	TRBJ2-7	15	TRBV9	ASSVDSAGLATYEQY
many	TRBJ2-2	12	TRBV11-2	ASSPRQGAGELF
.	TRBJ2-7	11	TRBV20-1	SAPGQGAYEQY
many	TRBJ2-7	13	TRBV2	ASRKETGLAGGQY
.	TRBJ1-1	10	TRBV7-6	ASSSQETEAF
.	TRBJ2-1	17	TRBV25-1	ASSYRGFVRRENFDEQF
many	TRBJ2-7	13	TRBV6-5	ASSQPGQSSYEQY
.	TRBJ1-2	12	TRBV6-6	ASRIQTGLYGYT
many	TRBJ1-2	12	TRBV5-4	ASSGEQNNYGYT
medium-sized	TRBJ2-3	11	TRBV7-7	ASSHNRADTQY
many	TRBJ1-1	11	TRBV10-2	ASRGTSNTEAF
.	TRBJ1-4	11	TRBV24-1	ATSDHMNQKLF
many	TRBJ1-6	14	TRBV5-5	ASSLGQGGNNSPLH
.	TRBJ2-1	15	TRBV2	ASSYGLAGLTYNEQF
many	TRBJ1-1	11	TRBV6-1	ASSEGHRAEAF
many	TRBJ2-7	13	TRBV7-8	ASSPLRTSGSEQY
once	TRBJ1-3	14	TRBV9	ASSVVSAGEGNTVY
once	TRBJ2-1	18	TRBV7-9	ASSFGGRGVAGVGYNEQF
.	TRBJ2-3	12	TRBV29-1	SVDERGPYNEQY
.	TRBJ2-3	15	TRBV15	ATSSAGLPGGTDTQY
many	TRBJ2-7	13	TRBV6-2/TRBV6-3	ASSYGGGSPYEQY
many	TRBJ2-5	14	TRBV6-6	ASSSPLDRAQETQY
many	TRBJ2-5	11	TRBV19	ASSGTAQETQY
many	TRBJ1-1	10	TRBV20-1	SASHRATEAF
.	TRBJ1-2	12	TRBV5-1	ASSSISGVLGYT
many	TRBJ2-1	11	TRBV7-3	ASSLTFYNEQF
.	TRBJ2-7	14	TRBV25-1	ASSALSGLAGREQY
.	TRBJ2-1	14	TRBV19	ASSIWGTSGVSEQF
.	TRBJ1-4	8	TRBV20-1	SGGREKLF
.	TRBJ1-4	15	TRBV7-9	ACSLVGSGTTNEKLF
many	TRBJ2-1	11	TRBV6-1	ASSRAGEDEQF
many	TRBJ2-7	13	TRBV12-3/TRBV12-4	ASSLRPGSSYEQY
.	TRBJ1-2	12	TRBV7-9	ASSLTGAGYGYT
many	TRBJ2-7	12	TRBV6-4	ASILRGRPYEQY
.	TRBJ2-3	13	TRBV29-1	SVGTSGTVTDTQN
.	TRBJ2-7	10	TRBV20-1	SASGHSYEQY
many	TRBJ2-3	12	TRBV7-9	ASSKGQRTDTQY
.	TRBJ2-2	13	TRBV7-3	EQQEGQANTGELF
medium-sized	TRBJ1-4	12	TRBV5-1	ASSLRGTDEKLF
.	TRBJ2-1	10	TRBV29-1	SVEDRGHEQF
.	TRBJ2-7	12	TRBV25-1	ASSGTSGRDEQY
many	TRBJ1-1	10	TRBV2	ASTSGVAEAF
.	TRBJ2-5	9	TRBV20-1	SAPPQETQY
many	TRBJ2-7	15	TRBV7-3	ASSPTPGLAGGGEQY
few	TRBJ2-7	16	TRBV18	ASSPGFREGRGGYEQY
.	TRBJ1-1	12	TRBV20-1	SAIPRDRYFEAF
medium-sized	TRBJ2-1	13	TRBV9	ASSVGGSSRLEQF
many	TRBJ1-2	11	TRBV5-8	ASSLDGAGGYT
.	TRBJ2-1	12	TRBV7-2	ASSRLAANNEQF
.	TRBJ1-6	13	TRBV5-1	ASSLGGALNSPLH
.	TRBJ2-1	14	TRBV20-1	SARDRDYRSYNEQF
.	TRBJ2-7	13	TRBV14	ASSHLGSRSYEQY
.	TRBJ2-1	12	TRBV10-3	ATGTSGTYNEQF
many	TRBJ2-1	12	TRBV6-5	ASSADGLYNEQF
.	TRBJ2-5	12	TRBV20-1	SAALTGAQETQY